Listed here are 14 T cell receptor beta chains from one sample, sequenced in a study of blood T cell repertoires in COVID-19 (dated by TCRdb to 2018 to 2021). To prepare the library, the immunoSEQ multiplex PCR assay was applied. Sourced from immuneACCESS, this table was stored by TCRdb with only in-frame sequences that have V and J called. A share of the clones is absent; for the studies checked, an unresolved V gene accounts for under half, and the remainder has no known explanation. This sample holds under 250,000 clones; 80% to 90% were observed only once. 3.6% of the sample is taken by the ten largest. Source material: PBMCs or T cells enriched from blood (not recorded which). These receptors were collected from a woman aged 40 to 55 who had been exposed to COVID-19.

The J gene is TRBJ2-7, the V gene TRBV11-3, with TRBD1 matching over 7 bases. This CDR3 is 13 amino acids long. V lost 5 bases, J lost 3 bases, and 4 bases stayed unmatched. The germline V gene encodes CDR1 SGHNT and CDR2 YENEEA. The CDR3 DNA reads as TGTGCCAGCAGCCCAAGGACAGGCTACGAGCAGTACTTC. Translating it yields CASSPRTGYEQYF.

The chain links TRBV6-6 to TRBJ2-7, with TRBD2 matching over 11 bases. Germline trimming cut 3 bases from V and 3 bases from J; bases unmatched to any gene: 4. This CDR3 contains 15 residues. The germline V gene has CDR1 MNHNY and CDR2 SVGAGI (reference sequence). The CDR3 reads CASSYLLAGGYEQYF. The CDR3 nucleotides are TGTGCCAGCAGTTATCTCCTAGCGGGGGGCTACGAGCAGTACTTC.

This chain links TRBV7-9 with TRBJ2-1, with 9 bases identical to TRBD1. J gave up 12 bases and V 4 bases, and 10 bases lay outside the gene matches. The CDR3 loop spans 14 amino acids. The germline V gene encodes CDR1 SEHNR and CDR2 FQNEAQ (reference sequence). The CDR3: CASSYEKTGGRQFF. The CDR3 bases are TGTGCCAGCAGCTACGAAAAGACAGGGGGTAGGCAGTTCTTC.

The chain joins TRBV2 to TRBJ2-7; tentative D call: TRBD2 (7 bases). This CDR3 has 14 residues. V was shortened by 9 bases and J by 9 bases, with 24 bases between the two germline ends. CDR1 SNHLY and CDR2 FYNNEI come from the germline V gene. This CDR3 is CASLLRGARTVQYF. CDR3 nucleotides: TGTGCCAGTCTACTCCGGGGGGCTCGAACTGTGCAGTACTTC.

The J gene is TRBJ2-7, the V gene TRBV6-1, with a weak D call TRBD1 (5 bases). V shed 1 base and J shed 2 bases, with 9 bases lying between them. This CDR3 is 14 amino acids long. CDR1 is MNHNS, CDR2 SASEGT, per germline. CDR3 coding DNA: TGTGCCAGCAGTGAAGGAACAGGCCCCTACGAGCAGTACTTC. Translated: CASSEGTGPYEQYF.

The chain is built from TRBV9 and TRBJ1-2; D is undetermined. This CDR3 contains 14 residues. With 0 bases removed from V and 1 base from J, the gap between germline ends came to 7 bases. Germline values: CDR1 SGDLS, CDR2 YYNGEE. CDR3 in amino acids: CASSVVTDNYGYTF. In nucleotides, the CDR3 is TGTGCCAGCAGCGTAGTCACAGATAACTATGGCTACACCTTC.

The chain recombines TRBV5-8 with TRBJ2-2; tentative D call: TRBD2 (6 bases). V gave up 4 bases and J gave up 4 bases, with 20 bases separating them. From germline, CDR1 is SGHTS and CDR2 YDEGEE. CDR3 length equals 17 residues. CDR3 sequence reads: CASSPRRGTLATGELFF. The DNA for the CDR3 is TGTGCCAGCAGCCCCCGTCGGGGGACGCTAGCCACCGGGGAGCTGTTTTTT.

This clone occurred once. The chain uses TRBV3-1 (or the pseudogene TRBV3-2) and TRBJ1-1; D gene ambiguous. With 1 base removed from V and 4 bases from J, the gap between germline ends came to 7 bases. This CDR3 contains 13 residues. Germline V gene data show CDR1 as LGHDT and CDR2 as YNNKEL (reference sequence). The CDR3 here is CASSQVPGTEAFF. CDR3 DNA sequence: TGTGCCAGCAGCCAAGTACCGGGCACTGAAGCTTTCTTT.

This clone was recorded only once. The V and J genes are TRBV6-5 and TRBJ1-6; possibly TRBD1 for D (6 bases). Germline V gene sequence: CDR1 MNHEY, CDR2 SVGAGI. This CDR3 region has 13 residues. V was cut by 8 bases and J by 10 bases, with 15 bases left in between. The CDR3 is CASYRDVWSPLHF. The CDR3 DNA sequence: TGTGCCAGCTACAGGGACGTTTGGTCACCCCTCCACTTT.

This chain joins TRBV5-1 and TRBJ1-4; no definite D call. V was trimmed by 0 bases and J by 7 bases, leaving 13 bases between them. The CDR3 runs to 15 residues. Germline loops: CDR1 SGHRS, CDR2 YFSETQ. CDR3 amino acids: CASSLVPGSAEKLFF. The DNA of the CDR3 is TGCGCCAGCAGCTTGGTTCCCGGGTCTGCTGAAAAACTGTTTTTT.

The gene calls are TRBV6-5 and TRBJ2-6, with a possible D match to TRBD1 (5 bases). CDR1 is MNHEY, CDR2 SVGAGI, per germline. V was trimmed by 6 bases and J by 0 bases, leaving 9 bases between them. This CDR3 is built from 15 residues. The CDR3 loop is CASSLRGSGANVLTF. The DNA of the CDR3 is TGTGCCAGCAGCCTAAGGGGCTCTGGGGCCAACGTCCTGACTTTC.

The chain couples TRBV19 to TRBJ2-7; TRBD2 matches at 8 bases. V was clipped by 5 bases and J by 0 bases; unmatched bases: 3. The germline V gene has CDR1 LNHDA and CDR2 SQIVND (reference sequence). The CDR3 extends over 14 amino acids. This CDR3 reads CASSERGSSYEQYF. The DNA of the CDR3 is TGTGCCAGTAGTGAGCGGGGGAGCTCCTACGAGCAGTACTTC.

This chain connects TRBV27 to TRBJ1-6, with no clear D. The length of the CDR3 is 11 residues. V was clipped by 4 bases and J by 12 bases, with 7 bases between them. Per germline, CDR1 MNHEY and CDR2 SMNVEV (reference sequence). The CDR3 loop reads CASSSPGPLHF. The CDR3 DNA reads as TGTGCCAGCAGTTCTCCGGGACCCCTCCACTTT.

V is TRBV3-1 (or the pseudogene TRBV3-2) and J is TRBJ1-4; 7 nucleotides match TRBD1. The CDR3 has 18 amino acids. With 4 bases clipped from V and 0 bases from J, the junction kept 11 bases outside the gene matches. Germline lookup yields CDR1 LGHDT and CDR2 YNNKEL (reference sequence). The CDR3 region is CASSRQGHWNATNEKLFF. The CDR3 bases are TGTGCCAGCAGCCGACAGGGACACTGGAATGCAACTAATGAAAAACTGTTTTTT.